These 6 T cell receptor beta chains were all obtained from the same sample, sequenced in a study of T cell changes during pregnancy in multiple sclerosis. The table came from immunoSEQ multiplex PCR; TCRdb's copy has only in-frame clones and leaves some out. The repertoire consists of around 58,000 clones, with less than 95% occurring once and the leading ten covering about 0.49%. This specimen was CD4+ T cells from peripheral blood mononuclear cells, taken after pregnancy. Receptor source: a female donor in good health, enrolled as a control in a pregnancy study.

This chain joins TRBV7-8 and TRBJ1-3; D not resolved. The CDR3 length is 15 residues. The V gene's germline CDR1 is SGHVS and CDR2 FQNEAQ. Trimming removed 1 base from V and 0 bases from J, with 7 bases in between. The CDR3 bases are TGTGCCAGCAGCTTAGTTGCGTTCTCTGGAAACACCATATATTTT. Encoded protein: CASSLVAFSGNTIYF.

The chain carries TRBV20-1 and TRBJ2-7; D not certain. Germline V gene sequence: CDR1 DFQATT, CDR2 SNEGSKA (reference sequence). The V end was cut by 6 bases, the J end by 1 base, with 7 bases between. This CDR3 spans 11 amino acids. DNA of the CDR3: TGCAGTGCGGAGAGTTCCTACGAGCAGTACTTC. This encodes CSAESSYEQYF.

The chain uses TRBV5-6 and TRBJ2-7; 11 positions agree with TRBD1. Per germline, CDR1 SGHDT and CDR2 YYEEEE. The CDR3 consists of 16 residues. J gave up 3 bases and V 3 bases, and 8 bases lay outside the gene matches. The chain's CDR3 is CASSSTRTGGFYEQYF. CDR3 nucleotide sequence: TGTGCCAGCAGCTCTACCAGGACAGGGGGCTTCTACGAGCAGTACTTC.

CDR3: CASGFPSSYNEQFF. In nucleotides, the CDR3 is TGTGCCAGTGGATTCCCTAGCTCCTACAATGAGCAGTTCTTC. The genes are TRBV19 and TRBJ2-1; D gene unclear. Trimming cost V 8 bases and J 0 bases, with 11 bases left between them. Germline V gene sequence: CDR1 LNHDA, CDR2 SQIVND (reference sequence). This CDR3 spans 14 amino acids.

The chain is built from TRBV5-1 and TRBJ2-3; 8 bases match TRBD1. Per the germline V gene, CDR1 is SGHRS and CDR2 is YFSETQ. This CDR3 spans 14 amino acids. V shed 4 bases and J 5 bases; nucleotides not matched to a gene: 6. This chain's CDR3 is CASSPGQVRDTQYF. Written as DNA, the CDR3 is TGCGCCAGCAGCCCGGGACAGGTGAGAGATACGCAGTATTTT. The whole variable domain, filled in from reference TRBV5-1 and TRBJ2-3, reads KAGVTQTPRYLIKTRGQQVTLSCSPISGHRSVSWYQQTPGQGLQFLFEYFSETQRNKGNFPGRFSGRQFSNSRSEMNVSTLELGDSALYLCASSPGQVRDTQYFGPGTRLTVL.

The chain couples TRBV5-6 to TRBJ1-2, with 9 bases lining up with TRBD1. The trim removed 4 bases at V and 3 bases at J, leaving 16 bases unmatched. CDR3 length: 18 residues. Germline CDR1 and CDR2: SGHDT and YYEEEE. In DNA form, the CDR3 reads TGTGCCAGCAGCCCCCTCTCACAGGGGGCCGACTTACACTATGGCTACACCTTC. Its translation is CASSPLSQGADLHYGYTF. The full variable domain, rest sourced from reference TRBV5-6 and TRBJ1-2, is DAGVTQSPTHLIKTRGQQVTLRCSPKSGHDTVSWYQQALGQGPQFIFQYYEEEERQRGNFPDRFSGHQFPNYSSELNVNALLLGDSALYLCASSPLSQGADLHYGYTFGSGTRLTVV.